Following are 25 T cell receptor beta chains from one sample sequenced in a study of CD8+CD57+ T cells in acquired aplastic anemia. For sequencing, patients were chosen who had shown expansion of CD8+CD57+ cells by flow cytometry. Investigators profiled TCR beta VDJ and CDR3 from genomic DNA template. TCRdb used MiXCR to reprocess the reads, holding one entry per CDR3 protein. The repertoire includes fewer than 250,000 distinct CDR3 sequences, less than 60% of them detected once, and roughly 21% sits in the top ten. Sequenced input: sorted CD4+, CD8+, or CD8+CD57+ T cells (not recorded which) from PBMCs. The receptors come from a human donor with aplastic anemia.

A remark on this clonotype: Germline is not matched at one junction end, which may reflect a read error. V gene TRBV30 combines with J gene TRBJ1-3; D is possibly TRBD1 (6 bases). The CDR3 consists of 14 residues. The germline V gene has CDR1 GTSNPN and CDR2 SVGIG (reference sequence). In DNA, the CDR3 is TGTGCCAGGAGCGTCAGGGGAAGTGGAAACACCATATATTTT. Its translation is CARSVRGSGNTIYF.

Only a few counts were recorded for this clonotype. With a much larger clone just one base away, this may be a read error. The chain employs TRBV5-1 and TRBJ2-3; D is perhaps TRBD2 (5 bases). This CDR3 is 13 amino acids long. V was cut by 0 bases and J by 10 bases, with 12 bases left in between. Germline CDR1 is SGHRS and CDR2 is YFSETQ. CDR3 sequence reads: CASSLGADGAQYF. CDR3 nucleotide sequence: TGCGCCAGCAGCTTGGGGGCCGACGGGGCGCAGTATTTT. Complete variable domain (other parts from reference TRBV5-1 and TRBJ2-3): KAGVTQTPRYLIKTRGQQVTLSCSPISGHRSVSWYQQTPGQGLQFLFEYFSETQRNKGNFPGRFSGRQFSNSRSEMNVSTLELGDSALYLCASSLGADGAQYFGPGTRLTVL.

The rearrangement links TRBV29-1 to TRBJ1-5; TRBD1 might be the D (5 bases). Germline CDR1 and CDR2: SQVTM and ANQGSEA. Trimming took 4 bases from V and 7 from J, leaving 11 bases between them. The CDR3 loop spans 12 amino acids. The CDR3 nucleotides read TGCAGCGTTGGCAACCAGGGACAGCCCCAGCATTTT. This codes for CSVGNQGQPQHF.

This clonotype was seen repeatedly, ten times or more. The J gene is TRBJ2-3, the V gene TRBV5-1, with TRBD1 identical over 8 bases. J gave up 4 bases and V 4 bases, and 2 bases lay outside the gene matches. The CDR3 covers 13 residues. Germline CDR1 is SGHRS and CDR2 is YFSETQ. CDR3 region: CASSVQGADTQYF. Here the CDR3 DNA reads TGCGCCAGCAGCGTACAGGGGGCAGATACGCAGTATTTT.

This clonotype showed up many times. V gene TRBV5-8 combines with J gene TRBJ2-7; the match to TRBD2 covers 7 bases. From germline, CDR1 is SGHTS and CDR2 YDEGEE. Trimming cost V 3 bases and J 0 bases; bases outside gene matches: 6. The CDR3 sequence is 15 residues long. DNA for the CDR3: TGTGCCAGCAGCTACCCACGGGGGGTCTCCTACGAGCAGTACTTC. Translation: CASSYPRGVSYEQYF.

The gene calls are TRBV15 and TRBJ2-1; 7 bases line up with TRBD1. The germline V gene encodes CDR1 LNHNV and CDR2 YYDKDF (reference sequence). The CDR3 is made up of 14 amino acids. With V trimmed by 4 bases and J by 3 bases, 3 bases remained unmatched. The CDR3 region has the DNA TGTGCCACCAGCACGAGGACAGGCTACAATGAGCAGTTCTTC. Residues: CATSTRTGYNEQFF.

This clonotype has only one observation. This rearrangement joins TRBV7-9 to TRBJ2-5; 11 positions match TRBD2. Germline V gives CDR1 SEHNR, CDR2 FQNEAQ (reference sequence). This CDR3 contains 15 residues. V lost 5 bases and J lost 4; bases outside the gene matches: 6. This CDR3 is CASSQFSGGGETQYF. The CDR3 DNA reads TGTGCCAGCAGCCAATTTAGCGGGGGGGGAGAGACCCAGTACTTC.

This clonotype was counted a few times. The chain has TRBV3-1 and TRBJ2-3; TRBD2 aligns across 9 bases. This CDR3 spans 14 amino acids. The V and J ends lost 6 bases and 6 bases, in that order; junction bases with no gene match: 7. From germline, CDR1 is LGHDT and CDR2 YNNKEL (reference sequence). CDR3 loop: CASSQSGGRDTQYF. CDR3 nucleotides: TGTGCCAGCAGTCAGAGCGGGGGGCGGGATACGCAGTATTTT.

CDR3 DNA: TGTGCCAGCTCACCGGGGGCGAGAATCTATGGCTACACCTTC. Its protein product is CASSPGARIYGYTF. The chain uses TRBV2 and TRBJ1-2, with D perhaps TRBD1 (6 bases). V dropped 8 bases and J dropped 4 bases, with 17 bases sitting between them. Germline CDR1 is SNHLY and CDR2 is FYNNEI. The CDR3 covers 14 residues.

This clonotype came up a few times. The chain recombines TRBV12-3 or TRBV12-4 with TRBJ1-1; TRBD1 might be the D (5 bases). The CDR3 sequence is 15 residues long. The ends were cut back, 1 base at V and 1 base at J, with 10 bases in the middle. Written as DNA, the CDR3 is TGTGCCAGCAGTTTAGGGACATCGGCGAACACTGAAGCTTTCTTT. It specifies CASSLGTSANTEAFF.

V and J are TRBV7-9 and TRBJ2-5; 10 bases are shared with TRBD1. Germline CDR1 reads SEHNR; CDR2 reads FQNEAQ (reference sequence). V shed 5 bases and J 5 bases; nucleotides not matched to a gene: 8. The CDR3 spans 15 residues. CDR3: CASSRQTGGGETQYF. The CDR3 nucleotides are TGTGCCAGCAGCCGACAGACAGGGGGCGGGGAGACCCAGTACTTC. The variable domain in full, with the rest retrieved from reference TRBV7-9 and TRBJ2-5, is DTGVSQNPRHKITKRGQNVTFRCDPISEHNRLYWYRQTLGQGPEFLTYFQNEAQLEKSRLLSDRFSAERPKGSFSTLEIQRTEQGDSAMYLCASSRQTGGGETQYFGPGTRLLVL.

V gene TRBV7-9 combines with J gene TRBJ2-1; D is perhaps TRBD2 (7 bases). The CDR3 is made up of 15 amino acids. In germline, CDR1 is SEHNR, CDR2 FQNEAQ (reference sequence). With 5 bases removed from V and 9 bases from J, the gap between germline ends came to 20 bases. The CDR3 sequence is CASSPTRGGDAEQFF. The CDR3 DNA reads TGTGCCAGCAGCCCGACTAGGGGGGGGGATGCTGAGCAGTTCTTC.

The rearrangement joins TRBV10-2 to TRBJ2-3, with 10 bases that match TRBD2. V shed 0 bases and J 4 bases; nucleotides not matched to a gene: 10. Per the germline V gene, CDR1 is WSHSY and CDR2 is SAAADI. The CDR3 sequence is 18 residues long. Here the CDR3 reads CASSESSGGISRSDTQYF. The DNA for the CDR3 is TGCGCCAGCAGTGAGTCTAGCGGGGGGATTAGTAGGTCAGATACGCAGTATTTT.

This clonotype was observed many times. CDR3: CSARLENTQYF. CDR3 DNA sequence: TGCAGTGCTAGACTCGAAAATACGCAGTATTTT. The chain has TRBV20-1 and TRBJ2-3; D is ambiguous. This CDR3 has 11 amino acids. From germline, CDR1 is DFQATT and CDR2 SNEGSKA (reference sequence). Trimming took off 2 bases at V and 7 bases at J, with 7 bases between the two ends.

The V call is TRBV10-3, the J call TRBJ2-3, with 7 positions matching TRBD2. CDR3 length: 16 residues. Looked up from germline, CDR1 is ENHRY and CDR2 is SYGVKD. V trimming: 3 bases; J trimming: 3 bases; junction bases outside the gene matches: 9. The CDR3 protein is CAISESAGRGTDTQYF. In nucleotides, the CDR3 is TGTGCCATCAGTGAATCAGCGGGAAGGGGTACAGATACGCAGTATTTT.

The chain carries TRBV20-1 and TRBJ2-7; D perhaps matches TRBD2 (6 bases). CDR1 and CDR2 from the germline V gene are DFQATT and SNEGSKA (reference sequence). The CDR3 is made up of 14 amino acids. Deletions cut 3 bases from V and 3 bases from J, with 15 bases between. The chain's CDR3 is CSASPGRENYEQYF. Written as DNA, the CDR3 is TGCAGTGCTAGCCCGGGACGGGAGAACTACGAGCAGTACTTC.

The rearrangement uses TRBV24-1 and TRBJ2-7, with 11 positions matching TRBD2. The V gene's germline CDR1 is KGHDR and CDR2 SFDVKD. The CDR3 runs to 14 residues. The ends lost 3 bases at V and 7 bases at J; junction bases unmatched: 4. Written as DNA, the CDR3 is TGTGCCACCAGTGATGGTAGCGGGGGGGATGAGCAGTACTTC. This codes for CATSDGSGGDEQYF.

The CDR3 DNA follows: TGCAGTGCTCACGGCGGACTAGCGGGAACCTACGAGCAGTACTTC. Its protein is CSAHGGLAGTYEQYF. The chain recombines TRBV20-1 with TRBJ2-7, with 12 nucleotides matching TRBD2. The CDR3 contains 15 residues. CDR1 and CDR2 from the germline V gene are DFQATT and SNEGSKA (reference sequence). V shed 5 bases and J 2 bases; nucleotides not matched to a gene: 7.

V usage is TRBV29-1 and J usage is TRBJ1-4; perhaps TRBD1 as D (5 bases). CDR3 length: 13 amino acids. Germline assignment: CDR1 SQVTM and CDR2 ANQGSEA. V lost 4 bases, J lost 8 bases, and 14 bases lay in between. CDR3 DNA: TGCAGCGTTGCCCCCGGGGGTGGGGAAAAACTGTTTTTT. Its translation is CSVAPGGGEKLFF.

A word on this clonotype: The germline gene is not matched at one end of the junction; a read error may be the cause. V gene TRBV10-3 combines with J gene TRBJ2-7; D not resolved. Germline values: CDR1 ENHRY, CDR2 SYGVKD. The CDR3 spans 11 residues. For the CDR3, the DNA is TGTGCCAGCAGTTACCTCCACGAGCAGTACTTC. This encodes CASSYLHEQYF.

V gene TRBV19 combines with J gene TRBJ2-2; D not certain. This CDR3 has 13 residues. V was pared by 8 bases and J by 6 bases, with 13 bases between. Germline V gene data show CDR1 as LNHDA and CDR2 as SQIVND (reference sequence). Written as DNA, the CDR3 is TGTGCCAGTGCAGTCCCCGGGCCCGGGGAGCTGTTTTTT. It encodes CASAVPGPGELFF.

The genes are TRBV19 and TRBJ1-4; maybe TRBD1 (5 bases). Trimming pared 5 bases from V and 5 bases from J, leaving 9 bases between. Germline CDR1 LNHDA, CDR2 SQIVND (reference sequence). The CDR3 totals 13 residues. As DNA, the CDR3 is TGTGCCAGTAGTCAACAGGAAAATGAAAAACTGTTTTTT. Translation gives CASSQQENEKLFF.

Points on this clonotype: Being one base from a much bigger clone, this may be a read error. The conserved closing phenylalanine or tryptophan is absent in this CDR3, likely reflecting a read error. The V and J genes are TRBV6-4 and TRBJ2-5; 9 bases map to TRBD2. The germline V gene encodes CDR1 MRHNA and CDR2 SNTAGT. The CDR3 totals 14 residues. V dropped 3 bases and J dropped 1; count of bases not matched to a gene: 0. The chain's CDR3 is CASSERGGQETQYS. The CDR3 bases are TGTGCCAGCAGTGAGCGGGGGGGCCAAGAGACCCAGTACTCC.

Concerning this clonotype: A much larger clone lies one base from this, so it may be a read error. No conserved phenylalanine or tryptophan is present at the end of the CDR3, so a read error is the likely explanation. The CDR3 sequence: CASSRGPAEAFL. CDR3 DNA: TGTGCCAGCAGCCGGGGGCCGGCTGAAGCTTTCCTT. The chain links TRBV12-3 or TRBV12-4 to TRBJ1-1; D perhaps matches TRBD1 (6 bases). The germline V and J ends were trimmed by 6 bases and 6 bases, with 11 bases remaining between them. This CDR3 comprises 12 residues.

As DNA, the CDR3 is TGTGCCAGCAGCTGGGGCAGGGGTGGGCATCAGCCCCAGCATTTT. Translation gives CASSWGRGGHQPQHF. The V call is TRBV2, the J call TRBJ1-5; the D gene is possibly TRBD1 (6 bases). This CDR3 has 15 amino acids. The germline V gene encodes CDR1 SNHLY and CDR2 FYNNEI. V shed 6 bases and J shed 5 bases, with 17 bases lying between them.